This T cell receptor (beta chain) is from a study of neurological immune-mediated disorders. 5'RACE with 10-nucleotide random UMIs generated the cDNA. TCRdb used MiXCR to reprocess the 5' RACE reads, holding one entry per CDR3 protein. The sample contains tens of thousands of distinct CDR3 sequences, 11% of which appear only once. Libraries from sorted cells each used approximately 990,000 CD4+ or CD8+ T cells. This clonotype came up once. This sequence may be a read error, since a much larger clone differs from it by one base. The specimen sequenced was CD4+ T cells from blood. The receptor's source is a woman aged 30 to 39 with HTLV-1-associated myelopathy (HAM/TSP).

The CDR3 is CASSLWSPDRGPYEQYF. CDR3 coding DNA: TGTGCCAGCAGTTTATGGTCTCCGGACAGGGGGCCGTACGAGCAGTACTTC. The rearrangement links TRBV27 to TRBJ2-7; 11 nucleotides agree with TRBD1. The junction had 9 bases not matched to a gene; V was cut back by 1 base and J by 4 bases. The CDR3 sequence is 17 residues long. The germline gives CDR1 MNHEY, CDR2 SMNVEV (reference sequence).